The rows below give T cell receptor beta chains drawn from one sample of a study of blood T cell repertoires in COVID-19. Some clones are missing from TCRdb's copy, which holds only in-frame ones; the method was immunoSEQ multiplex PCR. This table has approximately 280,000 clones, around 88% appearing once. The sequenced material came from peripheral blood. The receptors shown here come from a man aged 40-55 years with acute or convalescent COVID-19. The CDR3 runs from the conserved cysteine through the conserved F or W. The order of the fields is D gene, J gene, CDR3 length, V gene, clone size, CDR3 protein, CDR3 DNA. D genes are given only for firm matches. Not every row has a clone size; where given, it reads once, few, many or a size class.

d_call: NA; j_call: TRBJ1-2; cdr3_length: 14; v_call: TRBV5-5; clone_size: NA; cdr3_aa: CASSSRDPSYGYTF; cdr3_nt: TGTGCCAGCAGCTCCCGGGATCCATCCTATGGCTACACCTTC
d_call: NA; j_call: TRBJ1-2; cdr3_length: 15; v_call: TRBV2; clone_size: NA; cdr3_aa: CASSVLKQTNYGYTF; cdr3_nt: TGTGCCAGCAGTGTTCTCAAACAGACCAACTATGGCTACACCTTC
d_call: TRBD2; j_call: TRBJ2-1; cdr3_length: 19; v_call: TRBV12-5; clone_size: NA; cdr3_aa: CASGSLGLAGGFNYNEQFF; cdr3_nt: TGTGCTAGTGGTTCGCTCGGACTAGCGGGGGGTTTTAACTACAATGAGCAGTTCTTC
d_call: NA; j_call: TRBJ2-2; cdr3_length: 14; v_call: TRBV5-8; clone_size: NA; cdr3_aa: CASSRLVNTGELFF; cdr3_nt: TGTGCCAGCAGCCGACTAGTGAACACCGGGGAGCTGTTTTTT
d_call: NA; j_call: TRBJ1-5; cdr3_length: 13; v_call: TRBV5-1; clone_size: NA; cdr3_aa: CASSFWGPQPQHF; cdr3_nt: TGCGCCAGCAGCTTCTGGGGGCCCCAGCCCCAGCATTTT
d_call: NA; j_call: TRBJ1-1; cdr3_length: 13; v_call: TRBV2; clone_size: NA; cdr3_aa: CASRTGGLVEAFF; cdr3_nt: TGTGCCAGCAGGACGGGAGGGTTAGTAGAAGCTTTCTTT
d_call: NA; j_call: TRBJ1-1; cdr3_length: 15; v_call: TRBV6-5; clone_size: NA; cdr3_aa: CATSRDSGMNTEAFF; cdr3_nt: TGCGCCACCTCCAGGGATAGCGGTATGAACACTGAAGCTTTCTTT
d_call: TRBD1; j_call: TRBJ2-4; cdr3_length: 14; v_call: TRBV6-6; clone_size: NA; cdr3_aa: CASSYADRVAIQYF; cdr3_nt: TGTGCCAGCAGTTACGCGGACAGGGTTGCCATTCAGTACTTC
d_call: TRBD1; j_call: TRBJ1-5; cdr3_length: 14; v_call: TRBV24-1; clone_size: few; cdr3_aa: CATSDGTGGKPQHF; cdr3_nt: TGTGCCACCAGTGATGGGACAGGGGGAAAGCCCCAGCATTTT
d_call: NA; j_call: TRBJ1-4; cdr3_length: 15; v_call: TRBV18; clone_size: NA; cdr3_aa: CASSRGQGLLEKLFF; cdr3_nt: TGTGCCAGCTCCAGAGGCCAGGGATTGCTTGAAAAACTGTTTTTT
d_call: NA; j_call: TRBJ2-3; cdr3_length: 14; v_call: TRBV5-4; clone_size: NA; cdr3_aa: CASSLATAGDTQYF; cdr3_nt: TGTGCCAGCAGCTTGGCTACGGCGGGAGATACGCAGTATTTT
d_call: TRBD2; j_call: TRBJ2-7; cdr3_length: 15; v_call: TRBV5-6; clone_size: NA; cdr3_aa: CASSLTSGERYEQYF; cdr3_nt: TGTGCCAGCAGCTTGACTAGCGGGGAAAGATACGAGCAGTACTTC
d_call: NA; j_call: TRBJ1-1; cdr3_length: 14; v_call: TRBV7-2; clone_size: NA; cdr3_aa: CASSPSGVNTEAFF; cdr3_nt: TGTGCCAGCAGCCCATCGGGGGTGAACACTGAAGCTTTCTTT